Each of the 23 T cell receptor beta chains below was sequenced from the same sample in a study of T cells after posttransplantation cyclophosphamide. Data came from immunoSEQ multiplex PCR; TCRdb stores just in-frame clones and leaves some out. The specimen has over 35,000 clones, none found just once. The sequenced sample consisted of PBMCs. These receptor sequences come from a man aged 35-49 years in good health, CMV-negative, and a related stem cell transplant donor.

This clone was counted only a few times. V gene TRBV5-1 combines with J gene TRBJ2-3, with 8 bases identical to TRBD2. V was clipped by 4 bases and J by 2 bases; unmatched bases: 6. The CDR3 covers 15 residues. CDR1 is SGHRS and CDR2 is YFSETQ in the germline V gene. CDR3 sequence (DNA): TGCGCCAGCAGCCCCGGGGGGGGGAACACAGATACGCAGTATTTT. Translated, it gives CASSPGGGNTDTQYF. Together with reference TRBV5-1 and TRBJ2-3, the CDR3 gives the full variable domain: KAGVTQTPRYLIKTRGQQVTLSCSPISGHRSVSWYQQTPGQGLQFLFEYFSETQRNKGNFPGRFSGRQFSNSRSEMNVSTLELGDSALYLCASSPGGGNTDTQYFGPGTRLTVL.

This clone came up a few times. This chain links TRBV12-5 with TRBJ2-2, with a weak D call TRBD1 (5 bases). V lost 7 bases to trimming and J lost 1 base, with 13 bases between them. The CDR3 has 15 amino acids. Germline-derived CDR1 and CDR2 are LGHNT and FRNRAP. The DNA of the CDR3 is TGTGCTAGTGAGGACGTAACAGGGAACACCGGGGAGCTGTTTTTT. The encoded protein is CASEDVTGNTGELFF. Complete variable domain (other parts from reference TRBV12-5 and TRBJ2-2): DARVTQTPRHKVTEMGQEVTMRCQPILGHNTVFWYRQTMMQGLELLAYFRNRAPLDDSGMPKDRFSAEMPDATLATLKIQPSEPRDSAVYFCASEDVTGNTGELFFGEGSRLTVL.

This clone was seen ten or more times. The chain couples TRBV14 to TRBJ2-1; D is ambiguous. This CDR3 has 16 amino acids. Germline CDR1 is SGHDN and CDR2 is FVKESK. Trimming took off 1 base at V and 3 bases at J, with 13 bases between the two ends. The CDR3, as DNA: TGTGCCAGCAGCCAAGGAGGTAGTGGGTTCTACAATGAGCAGTTCTTC. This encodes CASSQGGSGFYNEQFF.

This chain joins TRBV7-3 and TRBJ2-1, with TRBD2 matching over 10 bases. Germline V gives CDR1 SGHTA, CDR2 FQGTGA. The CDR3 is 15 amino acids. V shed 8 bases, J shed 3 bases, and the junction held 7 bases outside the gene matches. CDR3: CASGSSGSHYNEQFF. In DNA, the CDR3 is TGTGCCAGCGGATCTAGCGGGAGCCACTACAATGAGCAGTTCTTC.

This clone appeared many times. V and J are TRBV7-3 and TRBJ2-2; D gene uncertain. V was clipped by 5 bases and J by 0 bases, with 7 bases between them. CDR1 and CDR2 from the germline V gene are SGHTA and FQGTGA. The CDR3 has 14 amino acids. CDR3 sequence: CASSNSSNTGELFF. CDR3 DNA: TGTGCCAGCAGCAACTCATCGAACACCGGGGAGCTGTTTTTT.

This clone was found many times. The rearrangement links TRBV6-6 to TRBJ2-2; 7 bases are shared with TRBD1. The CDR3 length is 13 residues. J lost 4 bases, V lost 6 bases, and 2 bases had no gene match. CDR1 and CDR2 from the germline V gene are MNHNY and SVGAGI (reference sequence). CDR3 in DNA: TGTGCCAGCAGGCCAGGGGGCACCGGGGAGCTGTTTTTT. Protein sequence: CASRPGGTGELFF.

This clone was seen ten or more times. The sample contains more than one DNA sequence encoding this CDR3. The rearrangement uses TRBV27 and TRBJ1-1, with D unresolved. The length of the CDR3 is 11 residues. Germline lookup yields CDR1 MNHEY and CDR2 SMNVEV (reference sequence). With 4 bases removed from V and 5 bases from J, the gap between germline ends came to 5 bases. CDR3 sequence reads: CASSSRTEAFF. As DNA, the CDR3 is TGTGCCAGCAGTTCTAGGACTGAAGCTTTCTTT.

CDR3 amino acids: CASSLAMGQMGETQYF. The CDR3 coding sequence is TGTGCCAGCAGCTTAGCTATGGGACAGATGGGGGAGACCCAGTACTTC. The chain combines TRBV7-2 with TRBJ2-5; the match to TRBD1 covers 7 bases. Germline-derived CDR1 and CDR2 are SGHTA and FQGNSA. This CDR3 spans 16 amino acids. The V gene end was trimmed by 0 bases and the J gene end by 5 bases; junction bases not matched to a gene: 9. The whole variable domain, filled in from reference TRBV7-2 and TRBJ2-5, reads GAGVSQSPSNKVTEKGKDVELRCDPISGHTALYWYRQSLGQGLEFLIYFQGNSAPDKSGLPSDRFSAERTGGSVSTLTIQRTQQEDSAVYLCASSLAMGQMGETQYFGPGTRLLVL.

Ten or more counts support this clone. The CDR3 nucleotides read TGTGCCAGCAGCCGGACCAGGGGGCAAGAGACCCAGTACTTC. Protein: CASSRTRGQETQYF. This chain links TRBV7-2 with TRBJ2-5; 7 nucleotides align to TRBD1. The CDR3 extends over 14 amino acids. Germline V gene data show CDR1 as SGHTA and CDR2 as FQGNSA. J was trimmed by 2 bases and V by 5 bases; bases with no gene match: 5. Variable domain in full (rest from reference TRBV7-2 and TRBJ2-5): GAGVSQSPSNKVTEKGKDVELRCDPISGHTALYWYRQSLGQGLEFLIYFQGNSAPDKSGLPSDRFSAERTGGSVSTLTIQRTQQEDSAVYLCASSRTRGQETQYFGPGTRLLVL.

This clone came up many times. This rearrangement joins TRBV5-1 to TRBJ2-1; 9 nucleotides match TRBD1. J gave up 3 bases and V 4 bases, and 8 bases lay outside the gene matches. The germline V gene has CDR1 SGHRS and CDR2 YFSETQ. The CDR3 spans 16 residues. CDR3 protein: CASSERGTGRYNEQFF. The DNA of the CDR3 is TGCGCCAGCAGCGAAAGAGGGACAGGGCGCTACAATGAGCAGTTCTTC. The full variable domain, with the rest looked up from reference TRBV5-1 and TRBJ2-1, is KAGVTQTPRYLIKTRGQQVTLSCSPISGHRSVSWYQQTPGQGLQFLFEYFSETQRNKGNFPGRFSGRQFSNSRSEMNVSTLELGDSALYLCASSERGTGRYNEQFFGPGTRLTVL.

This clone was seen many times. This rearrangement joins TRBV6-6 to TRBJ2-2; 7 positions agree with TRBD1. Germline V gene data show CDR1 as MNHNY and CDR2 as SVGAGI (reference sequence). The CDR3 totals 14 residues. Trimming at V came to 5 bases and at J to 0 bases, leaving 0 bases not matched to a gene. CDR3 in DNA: TGTGCCAGCAGTGGGACAGCGAACACCGGGGAGCTGTTTTTT. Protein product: CASSGTANTGELFF.

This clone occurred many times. The CDR3 sequence is CASSPPKGGQFF. The DNA of the CDR3 is TGTGCCAGCAGCCCTCCGAAGGGAGGGCAGTTCTTC. The V and J genes are TRBV7-9 and TRBJ2-1; D perhaps matches TRBD2 (6 bases). The CDR3 length is 12 residues. From germline, CDR1 is SEHNR and CDR2 FQNEAQ (reference sequence). Trimming shortened V by 5 bases and J by 12 bases, and 14 bases separated the two germline ends.

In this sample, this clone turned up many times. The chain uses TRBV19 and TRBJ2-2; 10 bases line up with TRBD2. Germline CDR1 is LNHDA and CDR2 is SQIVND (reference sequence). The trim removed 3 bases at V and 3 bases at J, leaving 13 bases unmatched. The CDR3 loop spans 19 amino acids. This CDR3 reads CASSIGPSGGQSDTGELFF. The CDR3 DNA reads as TGTGCCAGTAGTATTGGGCCTAGCGGGGGCCAAAGCGACACCGGGGAGCTGTTTTTT.

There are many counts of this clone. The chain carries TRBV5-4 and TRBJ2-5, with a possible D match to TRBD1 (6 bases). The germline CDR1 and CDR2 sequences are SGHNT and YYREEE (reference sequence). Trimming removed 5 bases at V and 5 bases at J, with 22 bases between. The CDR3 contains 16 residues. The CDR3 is CASSAYPRDISETQYF. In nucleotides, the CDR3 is TGTGCCAGCAGTGCATATCCCCGGGACATTTCGGAGACCCAGTACTTC.

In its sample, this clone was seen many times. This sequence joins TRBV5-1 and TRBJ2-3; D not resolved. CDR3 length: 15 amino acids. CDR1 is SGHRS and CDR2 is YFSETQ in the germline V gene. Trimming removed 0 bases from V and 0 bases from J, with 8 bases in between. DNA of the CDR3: TGCGCCAGCAGCTTGGCCGAAGCAAGCACAGATACGCAGTATTTT. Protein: CASSLAEASTDTQYF.

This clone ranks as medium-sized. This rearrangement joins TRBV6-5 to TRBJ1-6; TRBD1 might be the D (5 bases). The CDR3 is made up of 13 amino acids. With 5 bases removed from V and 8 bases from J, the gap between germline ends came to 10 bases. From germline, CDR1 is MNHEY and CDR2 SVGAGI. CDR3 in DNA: TGTGCCAGCAGTCAGAGACAGTATTCACCCCTCCACTTT. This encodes CASSQRQYSPLHF.

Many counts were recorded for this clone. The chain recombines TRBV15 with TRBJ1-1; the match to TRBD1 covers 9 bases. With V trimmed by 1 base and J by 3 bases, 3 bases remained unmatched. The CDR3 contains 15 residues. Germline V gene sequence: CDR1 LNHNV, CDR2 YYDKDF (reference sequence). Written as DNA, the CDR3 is TGTGCCACCAGCAGAGGAACAGGGGGCTACACTGAAGCTTTCTTT. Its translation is CATSRGTGGYTEAFF.

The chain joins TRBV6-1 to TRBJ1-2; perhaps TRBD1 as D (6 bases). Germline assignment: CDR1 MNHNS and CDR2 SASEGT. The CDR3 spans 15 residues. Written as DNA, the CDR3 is TGTGTCAGTAGTGATGAACAGGGTTTGCTCGGTGGCTACACCTTC. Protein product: CVSSDEQGLLGGYTF.

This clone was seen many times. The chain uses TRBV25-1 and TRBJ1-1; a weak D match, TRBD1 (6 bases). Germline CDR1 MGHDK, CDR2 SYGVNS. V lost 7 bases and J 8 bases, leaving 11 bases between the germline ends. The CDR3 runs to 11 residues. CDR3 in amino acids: CASKDRTEAFF. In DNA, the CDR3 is TGTGCCAGCAAGGACAGAACAGAAGCTTTCTTT.

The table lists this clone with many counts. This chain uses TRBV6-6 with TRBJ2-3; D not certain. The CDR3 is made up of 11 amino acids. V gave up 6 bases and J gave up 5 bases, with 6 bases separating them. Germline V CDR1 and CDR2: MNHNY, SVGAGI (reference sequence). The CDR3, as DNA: TGTGCCAGCAGCCCCCGAGATACGCAGTATTTT. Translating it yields CASSPRDTQYF.

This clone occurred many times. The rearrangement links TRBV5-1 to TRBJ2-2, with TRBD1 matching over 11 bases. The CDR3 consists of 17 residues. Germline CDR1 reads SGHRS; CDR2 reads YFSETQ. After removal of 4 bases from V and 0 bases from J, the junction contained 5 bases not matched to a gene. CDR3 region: CASSRRDRGANTGELFF. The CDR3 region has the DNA TGCGCCAGCAGCCGCCGGGACAGGGGGGCGAACACCGGGGAGCTGTTTTTT. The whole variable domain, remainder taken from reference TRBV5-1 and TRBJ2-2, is KAGVTQTPRYLIKTRGQQVTLSCSPISGHRSVSWYQQTPGQGLQFLFEYFSETQRNKGNFPGRFSGRQFSNSRSEMNVSTLELGDSALYLCASSRRDRGANTGELFFGEGSRLTVL.

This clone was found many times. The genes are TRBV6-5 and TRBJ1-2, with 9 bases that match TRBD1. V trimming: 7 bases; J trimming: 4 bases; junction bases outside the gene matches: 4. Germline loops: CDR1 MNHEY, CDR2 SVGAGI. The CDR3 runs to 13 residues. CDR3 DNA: TGTGCCAGCACTATGACAGGGGGCTATGGCTACACCTTC. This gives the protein CASTMTGGYGYTF.

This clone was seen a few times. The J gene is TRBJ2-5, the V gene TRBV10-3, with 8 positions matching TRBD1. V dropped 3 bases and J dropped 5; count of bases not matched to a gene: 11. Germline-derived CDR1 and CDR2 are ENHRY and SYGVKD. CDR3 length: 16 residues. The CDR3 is CAISERQGSVLETQYF. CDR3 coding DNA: TGTGCCATCAGTGAAAGACAGGGGTCGGTCTTGGAGACCCAGTACTTC.